A single sample is the source of the 24 T cell receptor beta chains below, sequenced in a study of cytomegalovirus exposure and HLA in healthy donors. Primers for the PCR totalled 60 Vbeta and 13 Jbeta. TCRdb's table, derived via immunoSEQ multiplex PCR, lists solely in-frame clones and lacks some. The top ten hold approximately 14% of the sample, which has some 100,000 clones, roughly 74% seen once. The source material was PBMCs. These receptors all come from a woman between 65 and 79 years old in good health and CMV-seropositive.

This chain joins TRBV28 and TRBJ1-2; possibly TRBD1 for D (5 bases). The V gene lost 3 bases and the J gene lost 4 bases, with 6 bases spanning the gap. Germline V gene sequence: CDR1 MDHEN, CDR2 SYDVKM. This CDR3 region has 12 residues. The CDR3 reads CASSLTAYGYTF. Written as DNA, the CDR3 is TGTGCCAGCAGTTTGACAGCCTATGGCTACACCTTC.

CDR3 DNA: TGTGCCAGCAGCTTACTAGGACAGGGTTTGGCCGGGGAGCTGTTTTTT. Protein: CASSLLGQGLAGELFF. The rearrangement uses TRBV7-9 and TRBJ2-2; 8 bases match TRBD1. Germline values: CDR1 SEHNR, CDR2 FQNEAQ (reference sequence). This CDR3 comprises 16 residues. The junction had 8 bases not matched to a gene; V was cut back by 2 bases and J by 6 bases.

In DNA, the CDR3 is TGTGCCATCAGTGCCGTGGCAGGGGGAGGCGAGCAGTACTTC. It specifies CAISAVAGGGEQYF. V and J are TRBV10-3 and TRBJ2-7; tentatively, D is TRBD1 (7 bases). CDR1 is ENHRY and CDR2 is SYGVKD in the germline V gene. The CDR3 has 14 amino acids. V shed 4 bases and J shed 6 bases, with 16 bases lying between them.

The chain employs TRBV14 and TRBJ2-3; maybe TRBD2 (6 bases). The CDR3 contains 17 residues. Trimming took off 3 bases at V and 0 bases at J, with 16 bases between the two ends. The germline V gene has CDR1 SGHDN and CDR2 FVKESK. CDR3 residues: CASSQRRGSPSTDTQYF. CDR3 DNA sequence: TGTGCCAGCAGCCAGAGGCGGGGATCGCCAAGCACAGATACGCAGTATTTT. Based on the CDR3 plus reference TRBV14 and TRBJ2-3, the full variable domain is EAGVTQFPSHSVIEKGQTVTLRCDPISGHDNLYWYRRVMGKEIKFLLHFVKESKQDESGMPNNRFLAERTGGTYSTLKVQPAELEDSGVYFCASSQRRGSPSTDTQYFGPGTRLTVL.

The chain links TRBV6-5 to TRBJ1-1, with a weak D call TRBD1 (5 bases). V was clipped by 6 bases and J by 0 bases, with 8 bases between them. The CDR3 sequence is 13 residues long. Germline CDR1 is MNHEY and CDR2 is SVGAGI. The CDR3 nucleotides are TGTGCCAGCAGACAGGTCTTGAACACTGAAGCTTTCTTT. Its translation: CASRQVLNTEAFF.

V and J are TRBV9 and TRBJ1-5; D is ambiguous. The CDR3 is 15 residues long. The germline V and J ends were trimmed by 3 bases and 0 bases, with 10 bases remaining between them. CDR1 and CDR2 from the germline V gene are SGDLS and YYNGEE. CDR3 sequence: CASSAGPNSNQPQHF. In DNA, the CDR3 is TGTGCCAGCAGCGCGGGTCCTAATAGCAATCAGCCCCAGCATTTT.

This clone was detected only a few times. This rearrangement joins TRBV27 to TRBJ1-6; a possible D gene is TRBD1 (5 bases). Germline V gene lookup returns CDR1 MNHEY and CDR2 SMNVEV (reference sequence). The germline V and J ends were trimmed by 4 bases and 3 bases, with 7 bases remaining between them. The CDR3 is 14 residues long. CDR3 in amino acids: CASSSTVYNSPLHF. Written as DNA, the CDR3 is TGTGCCAGCAGTTCGACAGTCTATAATTCACCCCTCCACTTT.

The chain carries TRBV7-9 and TRBJ2-1; D is possibly TRBD2 (5 bases). The germline gives CDR1 SEHNR, CDR2 FQNEAQ (reference sequence). The CDR3 extends over 16 amino acids. Trimming removed 0 bases from V and 0 bases from J, with 9 bases in between. Here the CDR3 reads CASSLAPGSSYNEQFF. The CDR3 DNA is TGTGCCAGCAGCTTAGCTCCGGGGAGCTCCTACAATGAGCAGTTCTTC.

This chain uses TRBV10-1 with TRBJ2-1; D possibly corresponds to TRBD2 (6 bases). This CDR3 spans 12 amino acids. Germline-derived CDR1 and CDR2 are WNHNN and SYGVQD (reference sequence). V was trimmed by 5 bases and J by 9 bases, leaving 11 bases between them. CDR3 residues: CASSRSRGEQFF. CDR3 bases: TGCGCCAGCAGTCGGTCGCGGGGTGAGCAGTTCTTC.

V and J are TRBV11-2 and TRBJ1-2, with 9 bases matching TRBD1. CDR3 length equals 17 residues. In germline, CDR1 is SGHAT, CDR2 FQNNGV. Trimming removed 4 bases from V and 8 bases from J; junction bases left unmatched: 17. The CDR3 region has the DNA TGTGCCAGCAGCTCAGGCGGTCTGGACAGGGGTCTATACGGCTACACCTTC. Translated, it gives CASSSGGLDRGLYGYTF.

This clone showed up just a few times. The rearrangement uses TRBV5-1 and TRBJ2-1, with a possible D match to TRBD2 (6 bases). Trimming took 0 bases from V and 10 from J, leaving 14 bases between them. The CDR3 sequence is 14 residues long. Germline lookup yields CDR1 SGHRS and CDR2 YFSETQ. The CDR3 DNA follows: TGCGCCAGCAGCTTGGCCCAAGGAGGGCGGGAGCAGTTCTTC. It translates to CASSLAQGGREQFF.

The chain joins TRBV9 to TRBJ2-3; possibly TRBD2 for D (6 bases). Trimming took 2 bases from V and 1 from J, leaving 11 bases between them. Germline V gene sequence: CDR1 SGDLS, CDR2 YYNGEE. The CDR3 has 15 residues. CDR3 residues: CASSVSGGRTDTQYF. CDR3 DNA sequence: TGTGCCAGCAGCGTTTCCGGGGGACGCACAGATACGCAGTATTTT.

V and J are TRBV9 and TRBJ1-6, with no clear D. This CDR3 has 12 residues. The germline V and J ends were trimmed by 3 bases and 9 bases, with 7 bases remaining between them. Germline V CDR1 and CDR2: SGDLS, YYNGEE. The CDR3 DNA reads TGTGCCAGCAGCGAGAGTGGTTCACCCCTCCACTTT. Translated: CASSESGSPLHF. The variable domain in full, completed from reference TRBV9 and TRBJ1-6, reads DSGVTQTPKHLITATGQRVTLRCSPRSGDLSVYWYQQSLDQGLQFLIQYYNGEERAKGNILERFSAQQFPDLHSELNLSSLELGDSALYFCASSESGSPLHFGNGTRLTVT.

V is TRBV7-8 and J is TRBJ2-7; unclear D gene. V dropped 0 bases and J dropped 5 bases, with 8 bases sitting between them. CDR1 is SGHVS and CDR2 is FQNEAQ in the germline V gene. This CDR3 has 13 amino acids. CDR3 sequence (DNA): TGTGCCAGCAGCTTAGCGAATCGGGACGAGCAGTACTTC. Translating it yields CASSLANRDEQYF.

CDR3 DNA: TGTGCCAGCAGTGCCCGGGACAGGGGTTTGCACGAGCAGTACTTC. Its protein product is CASSARDRGLHEQYF. This chain joins TRBV6-1 and TRBJ2-7; TRBD1 matches at 10 bases. The germline gives CDR1 MNHNS, CDR2 SASEGT. V shed 4 bases and J 5 bases; nucleotides not matched to a gene: 8. CDR3 length equals 15 residues.

The chain employs TRBV6-5 and TRBJ1-1; D is undetermined. This CDR3 has 13 residues. Germline V lookup: CDR1 MNHEY, CDR2 SVGAGI. V gave up 6 bases and J gave up 0 bases, with 8 bases separating them. CDR3 nucleotide sequence: TGTGCCAGCAGCGCGCTCGTGAACACTGAAGCTTTCTTT. Its protein product is CASSALVNTEAFF.

This chain links TRBV7-8 with TRBJ1-5; possible D gene TRBD1, 6 bases. The length of the CDR3 is 15 residues. V lost 5 bases and J lost 3, with 14 bases in between. In germline, CDR1 is SGHVS, CDR2 FQNEAQ. The CDR3 here is CASSPAGAVNQPQHF. The DNA for the CDR3 is TGTGCCAGCAGCCCCGCAGGGGCGGTCAATCAGCCCCAGCATTTT.

The chain is built from TRBV7-3 and TRBJ2-7, with 8 bases aligning to TRBD1. V shed 5 bases, J shed 2 bases, and the junction held 11 bases outside the gene matches. This CDR3 is 16 amino acids long. Per germline, CDR1 SGHTA and CDR2 FQGTGA. The CDR3 region has the DNA TGTGCCAGCAGCCCGACTCCGGACAGGGCCCCCTACGAGCAGTACTTC. It encodes CASSPTPDRAPYEQYF. Full variable domain (outside the CDR3, taken from reference TRBV7-3 and TRBJ2-7): GAGVSQTPSNKVTEKGKYVELRCDPISGHTALYWYRQSLGQGPEFLIYFQGTGAADDSGLPNDRFFAVRPEGSVSTLKIQRTERGDSAVYLCASSPTPDRAPYEQYFGPGTRLTVT.

This clone appeared a few times. The chain has TRBV23-1 and TRBJ1-1; D gene unclear. TRBV23-1 is treated as an ORF (open reading frame) with a function not yet certain. The V and J ends lost 7 bases and 1 base respectively, with 7 bases between them. CDR3 length equals 12 residues. The CDR3 loop is CASTAQNTEAFF. CDR3 bases: TGCGCCAGCACCGCGCAGAACACTGAAGCTTTCTTT.

The chain has TRBV5-1 and TRBJ1-4; 8 nucleotides match TRBD1. V lost 4 bases and J lost 7; bases outside the gene matches: 9. The germline CDR1 and CDR2 sequences are SGHRS and YFSETQ. CDR3 size: 15 residues. As DNA, the CDR3 is TGCGCCAGCAGCCGGAGACAGGGGACGGGTGAAAAACTGTTTTTT. Its translation: CASSRRQGTGEKLFF.

This sequence joins TRBV6-5 and TRBJ1-2, with a possible D match to TRBD1 (6 bases). Germline V lookup: CDR1 MNHEY, CDR2 SVGAGI. V dropped 0 bases and J dropped 4 bases, with 12 bases sitting between them. This CDR3 is built from 15 residues. The CDR3 loop reads CASSYSSGGSYGYTF. Here the CDR3 DNA reads TGTGCCAGCAGTTACTCGTCTGGGGGCAGCTATGGCTACACCTTC.

There are a few counts of this clone. The chain combines TRBV27 with TRBJ2-7, with D perhaps TRBD2 (5 bases). The CDR3 sequence is 14 residues long. The germline V gene has CDR1 MNHEY and CDR2 SMNVEV (reference sequence). The germline V and J ends were trimmed by 4 bases and 3 bases, with 13 bases remaining between them. In DNA, the CDR3 is TGTGCCAGCAGTTCCTCGGGGATTAACTACGAGCAGTACTTC. Its protein is CASSSSGINYEQYF.

The chain has TRBV5-5 and TRBJ1-5; TRBD1 matches at 7 bases. The V and J ends lost 4 bases and 4 bases, in that order; junction bases with no gene match: 8. CDR3 length: 15 amino acids. Germline assignment: CDR1 SGHKS and CDR2 YYEKEE (reference sequence). Here the CDR3 reads CASSHTGTANQPQHF. The CDR3 DNA sequence: TGTGCCAGCAGCCACACCGGGACAGCTAATCAGCCCCAGCATTTT. The full variable domain, with the rest looked up from reference TRBV5-5 and TRBJ1-5, is DAGVTQSPTHLIKTRGQQVTLRCSPISGHKSVSWYQQVLGQGPQFIFQYYEKEERGRGNFPDRFSARQFPNYSSELNVNALLLGDSALYLCASSHTGTANQPQHFGDGTRLSIL.

This sequence joins TRBV19 and TRBJ2-7, with TRBD1 identical over 8 bases. Germline trimming cut 3 bases from V and 4 bases from J; bases unmatched to any gene: 2. The CDR3 runs 13 residues. The germline V gene has CDR1 LNHDA and CDR2 SQIVND (reference sequence). CDR3 protein: CASSMDRAYEQYF. The CDR3 DNA reads as TGTGCCAGTAGTATGGACAGGGCGTACGAGCAGTACTTC.